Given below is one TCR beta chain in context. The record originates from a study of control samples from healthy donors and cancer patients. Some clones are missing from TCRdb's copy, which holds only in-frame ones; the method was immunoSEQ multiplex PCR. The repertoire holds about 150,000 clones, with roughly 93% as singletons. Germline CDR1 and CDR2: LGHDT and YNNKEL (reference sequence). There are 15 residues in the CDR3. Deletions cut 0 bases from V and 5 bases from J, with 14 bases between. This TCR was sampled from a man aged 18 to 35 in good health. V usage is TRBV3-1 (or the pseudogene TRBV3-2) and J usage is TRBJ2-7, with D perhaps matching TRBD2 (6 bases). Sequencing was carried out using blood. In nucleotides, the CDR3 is TGTGCCAGCAGCCAAGAGGGGGGTTACGTCAACGAGCAGTACTTC. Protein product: CASSQEGGYVNEQYF.